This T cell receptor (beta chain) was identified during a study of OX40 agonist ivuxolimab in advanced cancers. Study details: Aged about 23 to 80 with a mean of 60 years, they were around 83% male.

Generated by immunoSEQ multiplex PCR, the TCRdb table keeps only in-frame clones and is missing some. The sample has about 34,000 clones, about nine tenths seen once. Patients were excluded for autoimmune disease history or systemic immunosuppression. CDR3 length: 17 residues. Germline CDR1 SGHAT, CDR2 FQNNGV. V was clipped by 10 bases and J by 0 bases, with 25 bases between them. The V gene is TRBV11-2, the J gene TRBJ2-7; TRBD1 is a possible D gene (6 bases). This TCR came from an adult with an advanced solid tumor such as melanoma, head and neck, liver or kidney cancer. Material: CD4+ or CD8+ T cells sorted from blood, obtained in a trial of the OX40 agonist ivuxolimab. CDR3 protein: CANICRTGIQTSYEQYF. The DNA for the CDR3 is TGTGCCAACATATGTCGAACAGGGATTCAGACCTCCTACGAGCAGTACTTC.